The rows below give T cell receptor beta chains drawn from one sample of a study of T-cell reconstitution after alpha-beta-depleted transplantation in children. MiXCR was run by TCRdb on the PCR reads, yielding one entry per CDR3 protein. The sample contains approximately 650,000 distinct CDR3 sequences, roughly 14% of which appear only once. This material consisted of PBMCs, taken before TCRalphabeta/CD19-depleted stem cell transplant. The origin of the receptors is a girl under 10 years old with congenital amegakaryocytic thrombocytopenia, due to receive a stem cell transplant. Each CDR3 is given with its conserved first and last residue. The D gene is left open where the match is weak. Expanded clones get a size class; other rows say once, few or many, or leave the size out.

D: NA; J: TRBJ2-1; V: TRBV20-1; size: NA; DNA: TGCTGTGCTAGAGATGGGAAGCCGGGGGACTTGGGGGGTACTGAGCAGTTCTTC; CDR3: CCARDGKPGDLGGTEQFF
D: TRBD1; J: TRBJ1-6; V: TRBV12-3/TRBV12-4; size: NA; DNA: TGTGCCAGCAGTCCCGGGACAGGGATTTCACCCCTCCACTTT; CDR3: CASSPGTGISPLHF
D: NA; J: TRBJ2-7; V: TRBV7-2; size: many; DNA: TGTGCCAGCAGCTTATATCATATAGGGGTCGGCGAGCAGTACTTC; CDR3: CASSLYHIGVGEQYF
D: TRBD2; J: TRBJ2-5; V: TRBV29-1; size: few; DNA: TGCAGCGTTGAAGATACGGGGGGGGAGACCCAGTACTTC; CDR3: CSVEDTGGETQYF
D: TRBD2; J: TRBJ2-1; V: TRBV14; size: NA; DNA: TGTGCCAGCAGCCCCCTCAAAGCGGGAGTAGGGGATGAGCAGTTCTTC; CDR3: CASSPLKAGVGDEQFF
D: TRBD1; J: TRBJ2-5; V: TRBV5-1; size: NA; DNA: TGCGCCAGCCTGTCCGGGACAGGGCAAGAGACCCAGTACTTC; CDR3: CASLSGTGQETQYF
D: TRBD2; J: TRBJ2-3; V: TRBV11-2; size: NA; DNA: TGTGCCAGCAGCTTCCCTAGCGGGAGACCGATCAGCACAGATACGCAGTATTTT; CDR3: CASSFPSGRPISTDTQYF
D: NA; J: TRBJ2-3; V: TRBV12-3/TRBV12-4; size: few; DNA: TGTGCCAGCAGCTTTCCTTGGGACGTCTATAGCACAGATACGCAGTATTTT; CDR3: CASSFPWDVYSTDTQYF
D: NA; J: TRBJ2-1; V: TRBV30; size: NA; DNA: TGTGCCTGCCTCGCTAGGATCGAGCAGTTCTTC; CDR3: CACLARIEQFF
D: NA; J: TRBJ2-4; V: TRBV5-1; size: NA; DNA: TGCGCCAGCAGGGATGGAGGGGACAGTATTGGCATTCAGTACTTC; CDR3: CASRDGGDSIGIQYF
D: NA; J: TRBJ2-2; V: TRBV29-1; size: NA; DNA: TGCAGCGTGGGGGCCTTCACCGGGGAGCTGTTTTTT; CDR3: CSVGAFTGELFF
D: NA; J: TRBJ2-1; V: TRBV5-1; size: NA; DNA: TGCGCCAGCAGCCACCTCATGTACGTTGAGCAGTTCTTC; CDR3: CASSHLMYVEQFF
D: NA; J: TRBJ1-5; V: TRBV5-1; size: many; DNA: TGCGCCAGCAGCAAAGGGACTGGGAATCAGCCCCAGCATTTT; CDR3: CASSKGTGNQPQHF
D: NA; J: TRBJ2-2; V: TRBV3-1; size: many; DNA: TGTGCCAGCAGCCTTTCGCGGGAGCTGTTTTTT; CDR3: CASSLSRELFF
D: NA; J: TRBJ2-7; V: TRBV5-1; size: few; DNA: TGCGCCAGCAGCTCTCAACCCTCTTACGAGCAGTACTTC; CDR3: CASSSQPSYEQYF
D: NA; J: TRBJ2-1; V: TRBV19; size: NA; DNA: TGTGCCAGTACCCTCCGGGACACGTACAATGAGCAGTTCTTC; CDR3: CASTLRDTYNEQFF
D: NA; J: TRBJ1-4; V: TRBV20-1; size: few; DNA: TGCAGTGCAAAACCTGGCAGGGCTGAAAAACTGTTTTTT; CDR3: CSAKPGRAEKLFF
D: NA; J: TRBJ2-3; V: TRBV29-1; size: many; DNA: TGCAGCGTTGGTGGGAGCGTTGGCGCAGATACGCAGTATTTT; CDR3: CSVGGSVGADTQYF
D: TRBD1; J: TRBJ1-1; V: TRBV20-1; size: few; DNA: TGCAGTGCTAGACTACAGGGGAAGGCTGAAGCTTTCTTT; CDR3: CSARLQGKAEAFF
D: NA; J: TRBJ2-1; V: TRBV24-1; size: NA; DNA: TGTGCCACCTCGGAGATCGGTAGGAATGAGCAGTTCTTC; CDR3: CATSEIGRNEQFF
D: TRBD1; J: TRBJ2-5; V: TRBV29-1; size: many; DNA: TGCAGCGTTCAGACAGGGGGGACACAAGAGACCCAGTACTTC; CDR3: CSVQTGGTQETQYF
D: NA; J: TRBJ2-3; V: TRBV20-1; size: many; DNA: TGCAGTGCTAGCCCTAGCCAAAGCACAGATACGCAGTATTTT; CDR3: CSASPSQSTDTQYF
D: NA; J: TRBJ2-5; V: TRBV29-1; size: few; DNA: TGCAGCGTTAGCCCCGGGCTAGCGCCACAAGAGACCCAGTACTTC; CDR3: CSVSPGLAPQETQYF
D: TRBD2; J: TRBJ2-3; V: TRBV3-1; size: NA; DNA: TGTGCCAGCAGCCATCTAGCGGGAGCAGTAGATACGCAGTATTTT; CDR3: CASSHLAGAVDTQYF
D: NA; J: TRBJ2-1; V: TRBV7-9; size: many; DNA: TGTGCCAGCAGCTCCCTTAGCTACAATGAGCAGTTCTTC; CDR3: CASSSLSYNEQFF
D: NA; J: TRBJ2-3; V: TRBV28; size: many; DNA: TGTGCCAGCAACCGTCCCAGCACAGATACGCAGTATTTT; CDR3: CASNRPSTDTQYF
D: TRBD1; J: TRBJ2-7; V: TRBV4-1; size: few; DNA: TGCGCCAGCAGCCAAGATCTGAGACAGGGGTCCTACGAGCAGTACTTC; CDR3: CASSQDLRQGSYEQYF
D: TRBD1; J: TRBJ2-7; V: TRBV20-1; size: NA; DNA: TGCAGTGCTGCCTTTACAGGGGACTCCTACGAGCAGTACTTC; CDR3: CSAAFTGDSYEQYF
D: NA; J: TRBJ1-5; V: TRBV20-1; size: many; DNA: TGCAGTGCTAGCAGGGGACCGGGGAATCAGCCCCAGCATTTT; CDR3: CSASRGPGNQPQHF
D: NA; J: TRBJ1-5; V: TRBV12-3/TRBV12-4; size: few; DNA: TGTGCCAGCAGCTTCTCGCAGGGGCAGCAGCCCCAGCATTTT; CDR3: CASSFSQGQQPQHF
D: NA; J: TRBJ2-1; V: TRBV29-1; size: many; DNA: TGCAGCGTTGGTTTGATAGGCAGCCCTTATGAGCAGTTCTTC; CDR3: CSVGLIGSPYEQFF
D: TRBD2; J: TRBJ2-2; V: TRBV7-6; size: NA; DNA: TGTGCCAGCAGCTTAGTCACGGGAGGATCGGACGGGGAGCTGTTTTTT; CDR3: CASSLVTGGSDGELFF
D: TRBD2; J: TRBJ2-2; V: TRBV2; size: NA; DNA: TGTGCCATTAGCGGGACTGGCACCGGGGAGCTGTTTTTT; CDR3: CAISGTGTGELFF
D: TRBD2; J: TRBJ2-7; V: TRBV12-3/TRBV12-4; size: few; DNA: TGTGCCAGCAGCCCCGGGGGGTGGTACGAGCAGTACTTC; CDR3: CASSPGGWYEQYF
D: NA; J: TRBJ1-1; V: TRBV4-1; size: NA; DNA: TGCGCCAGCAGCCAAGATCGTCTGACTGGTATGAACACTGAAGCTTTCTTT; CDR3: CASSQDRLTGMNTEAFF
D: NA; J: TRBJ2-4; V: TRBV7-9; size: many; DNA: TGTGCCAGCAGCCTAGGCCAAAACATTCAGTACTTC; CDR3: CASSLGQNIQYF
D: NA; J: TRBJ2-5; V: TRBV12-3/TRBV12-4; size: many; DNA: TGTGCCAGCAGCATCGACAGTTCGGAGACCCAGTACTTC; CDR3: CASSIDSSETQYF
D: TRBD2; J: TRBJ2-1; V: TRBV5-1; size: few; DNA: TGCGCCAGCAGCCAGAGACTAGCGGGAGAACGTGAGCAGTTCTTC; CDR3: CASSQRLAGEREQFF
D: NA; J: TRBJ1-5; V: TRBV27; size: many; DNA: TGTGCCAGCAGTTTAGTTTCGGGTAGCAATCAGCCCCAGCATTTT; CDR3: CASSLVSGSNQPQHF
D: TRBD2; J: TRBJ2-1; V: TRBV20-1; size: NA; DNA: TGCAGTGCTCCCGCCCAACTAGCGGGAGTAGGACTCTATGAGCAGTTCTTC; CDR3: CSAPAQLAGVGLYEQFF
D: NA; J: TRBJ2-7; V: TRBV27; size: NA; DNA: TGTGCCAGCAGTTTAGGGTACAATTCCTACGAGCAGTACTTC; CDR3: CASSLGYNSYEQYF
D: TRBD2; J: TRBJ2-7; V: TRBV5-1; size: many; DNA: TGCGCCAGCAGCTTGGAGGGTAGCGGGAGGCCTCAGAACGAGCAGTACTTC; CDR3: CASSLEGSGRPQNEQYF
D: NA; J: TRBJ2-3; V: TRBV6-5; size: many; DNA: TGTGCCAGCAGTTTTGCCCAGAGTATCGGAATGGGTACGCAGTATTTT; CDR3: CASSFAQSIGMGTQYF
D: TRBD2; J: TRBJ2-7; V: TRBV12-3/TRBV12-4; size: many; DNA: TGTGCCAGCAGCCCGATAGCGGGAGGGCCCCAGGGAGGCGAGCAGTACTTC; CDR3: CASSPIAGGPQGGEQYF